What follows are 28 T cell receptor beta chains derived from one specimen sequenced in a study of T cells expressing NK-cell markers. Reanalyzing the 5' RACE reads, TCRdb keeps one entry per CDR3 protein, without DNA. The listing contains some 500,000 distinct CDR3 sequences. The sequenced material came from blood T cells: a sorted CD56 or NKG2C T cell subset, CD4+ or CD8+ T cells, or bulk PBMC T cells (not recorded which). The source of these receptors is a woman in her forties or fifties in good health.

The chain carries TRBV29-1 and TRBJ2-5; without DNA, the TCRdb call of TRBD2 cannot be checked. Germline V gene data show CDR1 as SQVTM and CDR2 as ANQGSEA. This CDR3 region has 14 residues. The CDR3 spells CSVLQRAGGETQYF.

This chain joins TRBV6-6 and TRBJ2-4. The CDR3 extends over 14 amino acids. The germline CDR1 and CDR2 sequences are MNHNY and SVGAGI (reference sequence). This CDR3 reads CASSHGFRKNIQYF.

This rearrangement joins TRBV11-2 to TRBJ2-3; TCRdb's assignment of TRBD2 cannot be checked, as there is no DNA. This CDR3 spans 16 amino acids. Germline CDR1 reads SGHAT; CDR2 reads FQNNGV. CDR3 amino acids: CASSLTPGLVGDTQYF.

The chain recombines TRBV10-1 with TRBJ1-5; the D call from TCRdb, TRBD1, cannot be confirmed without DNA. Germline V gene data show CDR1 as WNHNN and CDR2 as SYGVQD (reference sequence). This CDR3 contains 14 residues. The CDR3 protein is CASSPPQGNQPQHF.

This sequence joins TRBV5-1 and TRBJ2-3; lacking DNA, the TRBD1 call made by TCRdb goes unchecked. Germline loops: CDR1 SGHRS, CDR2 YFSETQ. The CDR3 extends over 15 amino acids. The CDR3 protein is CASSYGGASTDTQYF.

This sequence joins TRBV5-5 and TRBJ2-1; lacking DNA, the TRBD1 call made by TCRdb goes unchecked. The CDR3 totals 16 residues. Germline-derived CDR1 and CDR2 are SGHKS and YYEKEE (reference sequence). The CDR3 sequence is CASSLAPGSSYNEQFF.

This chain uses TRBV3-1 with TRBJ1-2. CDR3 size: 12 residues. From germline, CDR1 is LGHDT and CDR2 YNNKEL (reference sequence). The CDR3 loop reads CASSQQDGGYTF.

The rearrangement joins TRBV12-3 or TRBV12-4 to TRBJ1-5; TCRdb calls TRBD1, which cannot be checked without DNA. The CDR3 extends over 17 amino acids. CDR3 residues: CASSSRLGGYSNQPQHF.

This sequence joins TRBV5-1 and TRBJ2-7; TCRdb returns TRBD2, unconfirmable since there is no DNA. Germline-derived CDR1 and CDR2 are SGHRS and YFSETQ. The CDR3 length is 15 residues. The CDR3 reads CASSLEVAGILEQYF.

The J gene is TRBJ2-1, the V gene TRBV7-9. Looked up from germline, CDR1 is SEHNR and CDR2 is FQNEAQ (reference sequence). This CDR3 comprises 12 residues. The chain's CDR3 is CASSSEVSEQFF.

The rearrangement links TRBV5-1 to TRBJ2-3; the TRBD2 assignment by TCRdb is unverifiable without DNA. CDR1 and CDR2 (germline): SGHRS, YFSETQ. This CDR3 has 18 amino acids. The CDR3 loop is CASSLFSRLAVNTDTQYF.

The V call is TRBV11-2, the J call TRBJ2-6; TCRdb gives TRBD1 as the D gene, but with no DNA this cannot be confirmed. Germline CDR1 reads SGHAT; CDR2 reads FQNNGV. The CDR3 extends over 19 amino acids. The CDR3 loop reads CASSLRSGRISSGANVLTF. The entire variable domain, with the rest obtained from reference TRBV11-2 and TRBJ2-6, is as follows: EAGVAQSPRYKIIEKRQSVAFWCNPISGHATLYWYQQILGQGPKLLIQFQNNGVVDDSQLPKDRFSAERLKGVDSTLKIQPAKLEDSAVYLCASSLRSGRISSGANVLTFGAGSRLTVL.

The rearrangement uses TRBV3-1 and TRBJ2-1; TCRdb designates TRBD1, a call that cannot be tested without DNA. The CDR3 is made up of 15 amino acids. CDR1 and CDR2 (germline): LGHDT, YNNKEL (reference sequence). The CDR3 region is CASSQEGDRFNEQFF.

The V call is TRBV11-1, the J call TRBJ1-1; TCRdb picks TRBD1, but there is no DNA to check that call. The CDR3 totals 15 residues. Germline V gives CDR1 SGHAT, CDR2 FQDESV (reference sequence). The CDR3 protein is CASSLKVLGAAEAFF.

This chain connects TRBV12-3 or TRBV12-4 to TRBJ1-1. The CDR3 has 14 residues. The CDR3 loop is CASSPGALDTEAFF.

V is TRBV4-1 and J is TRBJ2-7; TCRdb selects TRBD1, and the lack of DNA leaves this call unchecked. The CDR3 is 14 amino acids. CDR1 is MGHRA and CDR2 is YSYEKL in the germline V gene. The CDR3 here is CASSRGPQDYEQYF.

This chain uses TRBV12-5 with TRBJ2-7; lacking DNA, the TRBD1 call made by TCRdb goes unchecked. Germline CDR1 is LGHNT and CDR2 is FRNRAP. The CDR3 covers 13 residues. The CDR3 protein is CAIRPQGGHEQYF. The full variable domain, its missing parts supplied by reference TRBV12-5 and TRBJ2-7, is DARVTQTPRHKVTEMGQEVTMRCQPILGHNTVFWYRQTMMQGLELLAYFRNRAPLDDSGMPKDRFSAEMPDATLATLKIQPSEPRDSAVYFCAIRPQGGHEQYFGPGTRLTVT.

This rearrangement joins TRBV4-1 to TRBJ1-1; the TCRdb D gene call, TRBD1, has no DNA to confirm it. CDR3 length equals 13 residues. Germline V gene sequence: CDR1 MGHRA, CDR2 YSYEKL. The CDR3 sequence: CASSSPGTVEAFF.

Here the CDR3 reads CATSDRLGAGGYNEQFF. The chain employs TRBV24-1 and TRBJ2-1; as DNA is missing, the TRBD2 call by TCRdb cannot be tested. CDR1 is KGHDR and CDR2 is SFDVKD in the germline V gene. This CDR3 is built from 17 residues.

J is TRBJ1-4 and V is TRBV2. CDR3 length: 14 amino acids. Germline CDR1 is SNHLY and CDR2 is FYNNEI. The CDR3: CASTRGRSNEKLFF.

This chain's CDR3 is CASSQGIQGEKLFF. This chain links TRBV4-2 with TRBJ1-4; the TRBD1 assignment by TCRdb is unverifiable without DNA. This CDR3 contains 14 residues. The V gene's germline CDR1 is LGHNA and CDR2 YNFKEQ.

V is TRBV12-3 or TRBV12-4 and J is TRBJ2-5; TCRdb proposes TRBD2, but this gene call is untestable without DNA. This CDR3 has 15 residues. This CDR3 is CASRLAGGRQETQYF.

The CDR3 sequence: CASSLQSPTYEQYF. The genes are TRBV5-1 and TRBJ2-7; no DNA is available, so the TRBD2 call from TCRdb remains unchecked. The CDR3 extends over 14 amino acids. CDR1 is SGHRS, CDR2 YFSETQ, per germline.

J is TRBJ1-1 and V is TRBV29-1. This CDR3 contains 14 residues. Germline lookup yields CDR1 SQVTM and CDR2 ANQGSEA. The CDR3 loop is CSATKTIRNTEAFF. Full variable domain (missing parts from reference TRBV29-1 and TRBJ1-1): SAVISQKPSRDICQRGTSLTIQCQVDSQVTMMFWYRQQPGQSLTLIATANQGSEATYESGFVIDKFPISRPNLTFSTLTVSNMSPEDSSIYLCSATKTIRNTEAFFGQGTRLTVV.

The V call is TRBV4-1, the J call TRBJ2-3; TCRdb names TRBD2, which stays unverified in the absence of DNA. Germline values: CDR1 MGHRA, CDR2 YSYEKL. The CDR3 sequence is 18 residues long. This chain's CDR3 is CASSQSLGARATTDTQYF.

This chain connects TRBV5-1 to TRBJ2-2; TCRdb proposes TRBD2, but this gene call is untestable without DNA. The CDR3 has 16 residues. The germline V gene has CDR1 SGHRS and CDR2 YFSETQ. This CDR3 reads CASSLRLAGGTGELFF.

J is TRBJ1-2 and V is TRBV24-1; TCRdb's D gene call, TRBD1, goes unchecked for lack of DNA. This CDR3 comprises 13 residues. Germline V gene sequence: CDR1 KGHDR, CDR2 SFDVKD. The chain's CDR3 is CATSDFSGQGYTF.

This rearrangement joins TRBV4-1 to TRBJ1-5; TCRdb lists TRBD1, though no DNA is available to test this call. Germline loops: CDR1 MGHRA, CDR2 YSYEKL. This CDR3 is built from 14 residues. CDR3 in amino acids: CASRGQGARQPQHF.